The 3 T cell receptor beta chains below come from one sample, sequenced in a study of T cells in Graves' hyperthyroidism and ophthalmopathy. Amplified TCR beta CDR3 regions came from RNA transcripts. Researchers ran a first-round RT-PCR on the TCR CDR3 using the HTBI primer set. TCRdb independently ran MiXCR on the multiplex PCR reads; one entry per CDR3 protein. This sample carries roughly 570,000 distinct CDR3 sequences, approximately 15% of them seen once, and the ten largest clones take 6.5% to 8%. Material: blood. The source of these receptors is a woman aged 25 to 39 with Graves' hyperthyroidism.

In this sample, this clonotype turned up many times. The chain recombines TRBV12-3 or TRBV12-4 with TRBJ2-4; 12 bases are shared with TRBD2. The CDR3 loop spans 21 amino acids. V was clipped by 4 bases and J by 2 bases; unmatched bases: 18. The CDR3 DNA is TGTGCCAGCAGTTCCTTCCCACCGGCTAGCGGGAGGGCTTTGTCCAAAAACATTCAGTACTTC. It codes for CASSSFPPASGRALSKNIQYF.

The chain has TRBV3-1 and TRBJ2-7; 8 nucleotides agree with TRBD1. Germline CDR1 LGHDT, CDR2 YNNKEL (reference sequence). The ends lost 0 bases at V and 2 bases at J; junction bases unmatched: 12. The CDR3 runs to 18 residues. CDR3 in amino acids: CASSQETTRQGIPYEQYF. For the CDR3, the DNA is TGTGCCAGCAGCCAAGAAACGACGCGACAGGGGATCCCCTACGAGCAGTACTTC.

This clonotype was recorded at least ten times. The chain joins TRBV7-3 to TRBJ2-1; 8 nucleotides match TRBD2. Germline V gives CDR1 SGHTA, CDR2 FQGTGA. The CDR3 has 17 residues. V shed 3 bases, J shed 0 bases, and the junction held 7 bases outside the gene matches. The CDR3, as DNA: TGTGCCAGCAGCTTTGTTGGGAGCGGGAGCTCCTACAATGAGCAGTTCTTC. This gives the protein CASSFVGSGSSYNEQFF. Full variable domain (missing parts from reference TRBV7-3 and TRBJ2-1): GAGVSQTPSNKVTEKGKYVELRCDPISGHTALYWYRQSLGQGPEFLIYFQGTGAADDSGLPNDRFFAVRPEGSVSTLKIQRTERGDSAVYLCASSFVGSGSSYNEQFFGPGTRLTVL.